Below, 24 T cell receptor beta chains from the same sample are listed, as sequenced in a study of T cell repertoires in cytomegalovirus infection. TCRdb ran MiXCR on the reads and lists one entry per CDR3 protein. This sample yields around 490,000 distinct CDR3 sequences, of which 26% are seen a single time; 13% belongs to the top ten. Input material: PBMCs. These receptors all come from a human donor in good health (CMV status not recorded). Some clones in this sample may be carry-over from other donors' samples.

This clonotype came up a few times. In nucleotides, the CDR3 is TGTGCCAGTGGGACGGGCGCTATGGCTACAGCCTACACCTTC. It specifies CASGTGAMATAYTF. The chain has TRBV28 and TRBJ1-2, with a possible D match to TRBD1 (5 bases). The CDR3 is 14 amino acids. The V end lost 9 bases, the J end lost 10 bases, and 24 bases lay between the germline ends. CDR1 and CDR2 from the germline V gene are MDHEN and SYDVKM.

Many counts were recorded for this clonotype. CDR3 sequence reads: CASSLVQGAMGEQYF. CDR3 coding DNA: TGTGCCAGCAGCTTAGTTCAGGGGGCAATGGGAGAGCAGTACTTC. The chain is built from TRBV7-8 and TRBJ2-7; 8 bases map to TRBD1. The ends lost 1 base at V and 7 bases at J; junction bases unmatched: 9. The CDR3 totals 15 residues. Germline CDR1 is SGHVS and CDR2 is FQNEAQ. Looking up the rest from reference TRBV7-8 and TRBJ2-7 gives the full variable domain: GAGVSQSPRYKVAKRGQDVALRCDPISGHVSLFWYQQALGQGPEFLTYFQNEAQLDKSGLPSDRFFAERPEGSVSTLKIQRTQQEDSAVYLCASSLVQGAMGEQYFGPGTRLTVT.

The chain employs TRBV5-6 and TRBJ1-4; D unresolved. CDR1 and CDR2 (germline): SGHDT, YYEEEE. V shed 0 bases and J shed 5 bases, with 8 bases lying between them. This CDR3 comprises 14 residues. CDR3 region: CASSLDDFNEKLFF. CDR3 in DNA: TGTGCCAGCAGCTTGGATGACTTCAATGAAAAACTGTTTTTT.

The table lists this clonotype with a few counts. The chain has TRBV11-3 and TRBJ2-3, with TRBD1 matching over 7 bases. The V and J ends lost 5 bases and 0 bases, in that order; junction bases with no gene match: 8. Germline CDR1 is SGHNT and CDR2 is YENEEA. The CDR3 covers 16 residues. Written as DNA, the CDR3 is TGTGCCAGCAGCCCCGGGACAGAGCCTAGCACAGATACGCAGTATTTT. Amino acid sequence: CASSPGTEPSTDTQYF. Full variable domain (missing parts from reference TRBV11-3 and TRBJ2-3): EAGVVQSPRYKIIEKKQPVAFWCNPISGHNTLYWYLQNLGQGPELLIRYENEEAVDDSQLPKDRFSAERLKGVDSTLKIQPAELGDSAVYLCASSPGTEPSTDTQYFGPGTRLTVL.

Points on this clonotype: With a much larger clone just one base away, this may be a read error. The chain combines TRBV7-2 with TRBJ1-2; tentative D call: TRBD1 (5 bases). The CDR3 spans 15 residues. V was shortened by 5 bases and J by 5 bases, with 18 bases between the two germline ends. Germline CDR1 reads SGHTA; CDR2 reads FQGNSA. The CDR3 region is CASSHRTKLGYGYTF. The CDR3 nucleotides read TGTGCCAGCAGCCACAGGACCAAACTGGGTTATGGCTACACCTTC.

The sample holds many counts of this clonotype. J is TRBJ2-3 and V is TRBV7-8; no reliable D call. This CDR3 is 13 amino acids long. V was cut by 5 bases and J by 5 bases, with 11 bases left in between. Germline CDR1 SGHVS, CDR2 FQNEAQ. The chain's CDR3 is CASSGVNVDTQYF. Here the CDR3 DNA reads TGTGCCAGCAGCGGAGTGAATGTAGATACGCAGTATTTT.

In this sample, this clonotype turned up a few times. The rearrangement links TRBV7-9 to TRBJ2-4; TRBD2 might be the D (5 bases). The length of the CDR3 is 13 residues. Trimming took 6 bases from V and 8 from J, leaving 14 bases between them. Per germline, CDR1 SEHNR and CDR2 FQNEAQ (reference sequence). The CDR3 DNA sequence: TGTGCCAGCAGATCAAAAACTAGTGACATTCAGTACTTC. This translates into CASRSKTSDIQYF.

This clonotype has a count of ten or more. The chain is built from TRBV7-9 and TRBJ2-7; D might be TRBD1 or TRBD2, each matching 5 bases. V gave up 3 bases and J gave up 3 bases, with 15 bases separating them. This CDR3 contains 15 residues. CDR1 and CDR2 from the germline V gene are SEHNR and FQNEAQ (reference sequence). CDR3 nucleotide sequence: TGTGCCAGCAGCTTGGGACCCGGTCTTGGCTACGAGCAGTACTTC. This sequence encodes CASSLGPGLGYEQYF.

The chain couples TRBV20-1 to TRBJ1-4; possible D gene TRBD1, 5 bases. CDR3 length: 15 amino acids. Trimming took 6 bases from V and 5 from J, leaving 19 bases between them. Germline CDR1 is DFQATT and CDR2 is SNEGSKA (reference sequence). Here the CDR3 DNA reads TGCAGTGCCAATGGGGCGCGGGGGTCAAATGAAAAACTGTTTTTT. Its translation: CSANGARGSNEKLFF.

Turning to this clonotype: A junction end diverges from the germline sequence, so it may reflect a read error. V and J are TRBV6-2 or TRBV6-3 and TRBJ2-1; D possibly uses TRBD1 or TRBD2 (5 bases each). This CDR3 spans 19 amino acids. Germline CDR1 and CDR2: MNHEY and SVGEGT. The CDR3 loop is CASSNSGSSLEGGNNEQFF. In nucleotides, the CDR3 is TGTGCCAGCAGTAACTCAGGGAGTTCACTCGAGGGTGGAAACAATGAGCAGTTCTTC.

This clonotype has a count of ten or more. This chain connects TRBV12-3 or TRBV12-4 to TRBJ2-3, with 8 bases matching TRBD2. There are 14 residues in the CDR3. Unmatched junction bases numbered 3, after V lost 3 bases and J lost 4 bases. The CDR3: CASSFSAGADTQYF. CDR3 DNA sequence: TGTGCCAGCAGTTTCTCAGCGGGGGCAGATACGCAGTATTTT.

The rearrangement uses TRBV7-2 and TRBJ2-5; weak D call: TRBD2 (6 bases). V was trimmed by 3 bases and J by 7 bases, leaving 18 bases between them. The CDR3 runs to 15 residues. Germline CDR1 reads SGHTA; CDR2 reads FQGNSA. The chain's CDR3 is CASSLAGSPLGTQYF. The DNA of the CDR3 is TGTGCCAGCAGCTTGGCGGGATCACCCTTGGGGACCCAGTACTTC.

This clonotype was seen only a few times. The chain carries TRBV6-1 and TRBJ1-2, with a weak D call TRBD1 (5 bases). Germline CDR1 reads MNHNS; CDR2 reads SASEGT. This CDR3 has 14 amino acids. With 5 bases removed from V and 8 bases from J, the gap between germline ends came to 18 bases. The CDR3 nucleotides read TGTGCCAGCAGTACCCCCTTCGGGGAGGGGGGCTACACCTTC. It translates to CASSTPFGEGGYTF.

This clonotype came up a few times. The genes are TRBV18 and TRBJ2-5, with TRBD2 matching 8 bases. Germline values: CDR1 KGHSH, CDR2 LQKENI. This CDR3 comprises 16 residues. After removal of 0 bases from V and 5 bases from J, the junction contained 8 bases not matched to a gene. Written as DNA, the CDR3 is TGTGCCAGCTCACCACCAATAGCGGGGTCGGCCGAGACCCAGTACTTC. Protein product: CASSPPIAGSAETQYF.

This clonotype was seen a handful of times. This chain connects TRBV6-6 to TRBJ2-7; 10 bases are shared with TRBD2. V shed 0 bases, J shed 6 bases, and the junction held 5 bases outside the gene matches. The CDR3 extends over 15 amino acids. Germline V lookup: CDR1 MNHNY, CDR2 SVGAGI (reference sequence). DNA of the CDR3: TGTGCCAGCAGTTACTCGGCTAGCGGGAGTACCGAGCAGTACGTC. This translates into CASSYSASGSTEQYV.

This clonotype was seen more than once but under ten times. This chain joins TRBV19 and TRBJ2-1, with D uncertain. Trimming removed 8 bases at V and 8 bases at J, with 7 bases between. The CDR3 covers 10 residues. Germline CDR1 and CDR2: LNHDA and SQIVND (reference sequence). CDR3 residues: CASSKDEQFF. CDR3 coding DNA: TGTGCCAGTTCTAAAGATGAGCAGTTCTTC. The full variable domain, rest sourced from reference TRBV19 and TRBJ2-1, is DGGITQSPKYLFRKEGQNVTLSCEQNLNHDAMYWYRQDPGQGLRLIYYSQIVNDFQKGDIAEGYSVSREKKESFPLTVTSAQKNPTAFYLCASSKDEQFFGPGTRLTVL.

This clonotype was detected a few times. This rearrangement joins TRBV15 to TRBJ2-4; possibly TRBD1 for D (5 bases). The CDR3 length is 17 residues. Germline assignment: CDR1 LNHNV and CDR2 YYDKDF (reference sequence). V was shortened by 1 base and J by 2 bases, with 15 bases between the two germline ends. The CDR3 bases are TGTGCCACCAGCAGAGGGGGCAGGGCTGTTCCCAAAAACATTCAGTACTTC. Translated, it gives CATSRGGRAVPKNIQYF.

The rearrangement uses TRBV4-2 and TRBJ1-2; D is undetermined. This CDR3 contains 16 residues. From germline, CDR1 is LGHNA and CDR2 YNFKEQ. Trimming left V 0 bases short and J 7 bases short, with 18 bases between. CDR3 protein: CASSQERSGGSVGYTF. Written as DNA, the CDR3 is TGTGCCAGCAGCCAAGAGCGATCTGGAGGGTCGGTTGGCTACACCTTC.

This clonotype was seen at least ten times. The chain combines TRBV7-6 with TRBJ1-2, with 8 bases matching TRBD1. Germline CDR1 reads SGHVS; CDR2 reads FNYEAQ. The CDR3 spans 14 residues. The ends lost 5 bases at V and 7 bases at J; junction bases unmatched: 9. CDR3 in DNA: TGTGCCAGCAGCCCCCGGACAGGGTTGGCTGGCTACACCTTC. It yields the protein CASSPRTGLAGYTF.

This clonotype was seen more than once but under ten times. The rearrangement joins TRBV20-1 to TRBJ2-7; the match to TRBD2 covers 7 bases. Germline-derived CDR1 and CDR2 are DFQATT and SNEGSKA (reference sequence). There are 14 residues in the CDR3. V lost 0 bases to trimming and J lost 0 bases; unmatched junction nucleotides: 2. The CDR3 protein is CSAREGGPSYEQYF. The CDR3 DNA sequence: TGCAGTGCTAGAGAGGGAGGGCCCTCCTACGAGCAGTACTTC.

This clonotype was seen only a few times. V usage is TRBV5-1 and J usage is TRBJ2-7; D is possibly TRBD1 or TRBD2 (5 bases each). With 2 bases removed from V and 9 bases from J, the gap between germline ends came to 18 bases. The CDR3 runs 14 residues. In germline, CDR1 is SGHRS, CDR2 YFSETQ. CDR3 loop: CASSFSAGVQGQYF. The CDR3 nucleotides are TGCGCCAGCAGCTTTTCGGCGGGCGTTCAGGGGCAGTACTTC.

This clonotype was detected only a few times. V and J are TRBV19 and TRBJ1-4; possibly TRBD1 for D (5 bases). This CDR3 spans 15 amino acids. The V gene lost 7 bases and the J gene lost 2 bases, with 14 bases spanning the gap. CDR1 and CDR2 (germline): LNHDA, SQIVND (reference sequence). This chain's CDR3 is CASIPGGATNEKLFF. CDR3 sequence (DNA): TGTGCCAGTATCCCTGGAGGGGCCACTAATGAAAAACTGTTTTTT.

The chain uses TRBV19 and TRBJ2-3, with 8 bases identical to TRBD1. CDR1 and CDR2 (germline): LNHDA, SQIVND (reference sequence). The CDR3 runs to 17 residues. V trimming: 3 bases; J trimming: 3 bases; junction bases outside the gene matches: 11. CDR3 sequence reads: CASSILPGGAGTDTQYF. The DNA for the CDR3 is TGTGCCAGTAGTATCCTGCCAGGGGGCGCGGGGACAGATACGCAGTATTTT.

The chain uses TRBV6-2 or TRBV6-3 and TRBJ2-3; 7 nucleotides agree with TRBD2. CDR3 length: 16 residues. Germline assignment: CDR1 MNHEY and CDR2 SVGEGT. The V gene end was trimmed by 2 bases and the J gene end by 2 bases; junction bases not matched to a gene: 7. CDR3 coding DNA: TGTGCCAGCAGTTACGCTCTAGCGGAAAACACAGATACGCAGTATTTT. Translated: CASSYALAENTDTQYF.